These 8 T cell receptor beta chains were sequenced from one sample in a study of blood T cell repertoires in COVID-19. The repertoire was sequenced with immunoSEQ multiplex PCR; TCRdb's copy has only in-frame clones and lacks some. The data show 50,000 to 65,000 clones, 75% to 90% seen once. What was sequenced was peripheral blood. The receptors derive from a human donor in a cohort sampled during active COVID-19.

CDR3 sequence: CATGLTSGSYSYNEQFF. The CDR3 region has the DNA TGTGCCACAGGACTGACTAGCGGGAGTTACTCCTACAATGAGCAGTTCTTC. V gene TRBV19 combines with J gene TRBJ2-1, with 12 bases lining up with TRBD2. J gave up 0 bases and V 10 bases, and 10 bases lay outside the gene matches. This CDR3 is built from 17 residues. Per germline, CDR1 LNHDA and CDR2 SQIVND (reference sequence).

The rearrangement uses TRBV11-2 and TRBJ1-3; D unclear. Germline CDR1 reads SGHAT; CDR2 reads FQNNGV. CDR3 length: 17 residues. With 1 base removed from V and 0 bases from J, the gap between germline ends came to 13 bases. This CDR3 is CASSLVHGRLSGNTIYF. CDR3 nucleotides: TGTGCCAGCAGCTTAGTTCATGGCCGACTCTCTGGAAACACCATATATTTT.

Only one count was recorded for this clone. The V gene is TRBV7-9, the J gene TRBJ2-1; possible D gene TRBD2, 6 bases. The CDR3 extends over 16 amino acids. The V gene's germline CDR1 is SEHNR and CDR2 FQNEAQ (reference sequence). With 3 bases removed from V and 9 bases from J, the gap between germline ends came to 21 bases. CDR3: CASSFPAPQRAGEQFF. CDR3 bases: TGTGCCAGCAGCTTCCCCGCCCCTCAGAGAGCGGGTGAGCAGTTCTTC.

The J gene is TRBJ1-5, the V gene TRBV5-1, with a possible D match to TRBD1 (6 bases). The V and J ends lost 2 bases and 7 bases respectively, with 16 bases between them. Germline V gene lookup returns CDR1 SGHRS and CDR2 YFSETQ. The CDR3 length is 15 residues. The CDR3 loop is CASSLYPGGQQPQHF. The CDR3 bases are TGCGCCAGCAGCTTATACCCCGGGGGGCAACAGCCCCAGCATTTT.

The chain couples TRBV5-4 to TRBJ2-5; 7 bases fit TRBD2. Trimming took 4 bases from V and 2 from J; bases not matched to a gene: 5. The CDR3 sequence is 14 residues long. Germline V gene sequence: CDR1 SGHNT, CDR2 YYREEE (reference sequence). For the CDR3, the DNA is TGTGCCAGCAGCCAGGGACTACGACAAGAGACCCAGTACTTC. This translates into CASSQGLRQETQYF.

This clone was seen once. The chain joins TRBV5-4 to TRBJ2-1; 7 positions match TRBD1. The CDR3 has 14 residues. The V segment lost 5 bases and the J segment 7 bases; nucleotides outside the gene matches: 9. In germline, CDR1 is SGHNT, CDR2 YYREEE (reference sequence). The CDR3 here is CASSGWDSLNEQFF. The CDR3 nucleotides are TGTGCCAGCAGTGGTTGGGACAGTTTGAATGAGCAGTTCTTC.

V gene TRBV5-1 combines with J gene TRBJ2-7, with 8 bases that match TRBD1. The CDR3 loop spans 14 amino acids. The V and J ends lost 4 bases and 2 bases, in that order; junction bases with no gene match: 5. Germline loops: CDR1 SGHRS, CDR2 YFSETQ. The CDR3 sequence: CASSPGDRPYEQYF. CDR3 in DNA: TGCGCCAGCAGCCCCGGGGACAGGCCCTACGAGCAGTACTTC.

This rearrangement joins TRBV5-1 to TRBJ1-5; 7 bases line up with TRBD1. CDR3 length: 14 amino acids. V shed 2 bases and J 7 bases; nucleotides not matched to a gene: 6. Germline V gene sequence: CDR1 SGHRS, CDR2 YFSETQ. CDR3 residues: CASSLSGDRQPQHF. Written as DNA, the CDR3 is TGCGCCAGCAGCTTAAGTGGGGACAGACAGCCCCAGCATTTT.